The 4 T cell receptor beta chains in this list originate from one sample, sequenced in a study of graft-versus-host responses after intestinal transplantation (dated by TCRdb to 2020 to 2023). To prepare the library, the immunoSEQ multiplex PCR assay was applied. The table comes from immuneACCESS by way of TCRdb, which keeps in-frame sequences with V and J called. Part of the clones is missing from these tables; in studies checked, under half for an unresolved V gene and the rest for unknown reasons. Across this sample there are 90,000 to 100,000 clones, with more than 70% seen only once. The ten largest clonotypes hold over 1.3% of the sample. The specimen comprised PBMCs, sampled 255 days after intestinal transplant. The source is a human patient who received an intestinal transplant, so some T cells may come from the graft donor.

The chain employs TRBV10-3 and TRBJ1-2; TRBD1 matches at 10 bases. Trimming at V came to 6 bases and at J to 6 bases, leaving 7 bases not matched to a gene. This CDR3 has 14 amino acids. The germline V gene encodes CDR1 ENHRY and CDR2 SYGVKD. Here the CDR3 reads CAIRPTGGAHGYTF. The CDR3 DNA sequence: TGTGCCATCAGACCGACAGGGGGCGCCCATGGCTACACCTTC.

The genes are TRBV2 and TRBJ2-3, with 9 bases lining up with TRBD2. The CDR3 runs to 16 residues. Germline CDR1 is SNHLY and CDR2 is FYNNEI. The junction had 7 bases not matched to a gene; V was cut back by 2 bases and J by 4 bases. DNA for the CDR3: TGTGCCAGCAGTGAACAGGCTAGCGGGACCCCAGATACGCAGTATTTT. It is translated as CASSEQASGTPDTQYF.

The V and J genes are TRBV27 and TRBJ2-3; 8 nucleotides match TRBD2. V lost 10 bases, J lost 0 bases, and 3 bases stayed unmatched. The CDR3 consists of 13 residues. Germline CDR1 is MNHEY and CDR2 is SMNVEV (reference sequence). This CDR3 is CATGGPSTDTQYF. The DNA for the CDR3 is TGTGCCACGGGGGGGCCTAGCACAGATACGCAGTATTTT.

J is TRBJ2-1 and V is TRBV10-3; D is unresolved. CDR1 and CDR2 (germline): ENHRY, SYGVKD. V dropped 4 bases and J dropped 5 bases, with 6 bases sitting between them. The CDR3 length is 12 residues. The CDR3 loop reads CAISVPNNEQFF. The CDR3 nucleotides are TGTGCCATCAGTGTCCCCAACAATGAGCAGTTCTTC.